This passage covers 7 T cell receptor beta chains from one sample sequenced in a study of cytomegalovirus exposure and HLA in healthy donors. 13 Jbeta primers and 60 Vbeta primers were used for the PCR. Sequenced by immunoSEQ multiplex PCR; TCRdb stores in-frame clones only, minus some. Here the sample spans approximately 150,000 clones, around 10% being singletons. The sequenced sample consisted of PBMCs. All receptors come from a male donor in good health and CMV-seronegative.

The J gene is TRBJ1-3, the V gene TRBV4-2; D is unclear. Deletions cut 0 bases from V and 0 bases from J, with 9 bases between. Germline assignment: CDR1 LGHNA and CDR2 YNFKEQ. The CDR3 extends over 16 amino acids. CDR3 DNA: TGTGCCAGCAGCCAAGAGTACCTAAGCTCTGGAAACACCATATATTTT. This sequence encodes CASSQEYLSSGNTIYF.

CDR3 DNA sequence: TGCGCCAGCAGCTTGGCTAGCACAGATACGCAGTATTTT. Its translation is CASSLASTDTQYF. The chain links TRBV5-1 to TRBJ2-3, with unresolved D. The germline V gene encodes CDR1 SGHRS and CDR2 YFSETQ. The CDR3 has 13 residues. Between the trimmed V and J ends, which lost 0 bases and 0 bases, there was a span of 2 bases.

This clone was seen only a few times. The chain carries TRBV6-6 and TRBJ1-1; TRBD1 matches 11 bases. Germline CDR1 reads MNHNY; CDR2 reads SVGAGI (reference sequence). The J segment lost 10 bases and the V segment lost 7 bases, leaving 2 bases of the junction unmatched. The CDR3 consists of 11 residues. In DNA form, the CDR3 reads TGTGCCAGCACGGACAGGGGGCGAGCTTTCTTT. Its translation: CASTDRGRAFF.

V usage is TRBV5-1 and J usage is TRBJ2-3; TRBD1 aligns across 7 bases. CDR3 length: 15 amino acids. Trimming cost V 0 bases and J 3 bases; bases outside gene matches: 4. Germline values: CDR1 SGHRS, CDR2 YFSETQ. The CDR3 coding sequence is TGCGCCAGCAGCTTGGCACCAGGGGGTACAGATACGCAGTATTTT. It is translated as CASSLAPGGTDTQYF.

A few counts support this clone. This sequence joins TRBV15 and TRBJ1-3, with 10 bases identical to TRBD1. The CDR3 is made up of 16 amino acids. Germline-derived CDR1 and CDR2 are LNHNV and YYDKDF (reference sequence). The ends lost 0 bases at V and 4 bases at J; junction bases unmatched: 3. Here the CDR3 reads CATSRDRQGAGNTIYF. CDR3 bases: TGTGCCACCAGCAGAGATAGACAGGGGGCAGGAAACACCATATATTTT. The complete variable domain, with remaining parts taken from reference TRBV15 and TRBJ1-3, reads DAMVIQNPRYQVTQFGKPVTLSCSQTLNHNVMYWYQQKSSQAPKLLFHYYDKDFNNEADTPDNFQSRRPNTSFCFLDIRSPGLGDTAMYLCATSRDRQGAGNTIYFGEGSWLTVV.

In this sample, this clone turned up a few times. The chain employs TRBV4-2 and TRBJ2-7; 9 bases are a match to TRBD2. This CDR3 comprises 17 residues. Germline V gene data show CDR1 as LGHNA and CDR2 as YNFKEQ. The V segment lost 3 bases and the J segment 0 bases; nucleotides outside the gene matches: 9. CDR3 region: CASSQPSSGVLSYEQYF. The CDR3 nucleotides read TGTGCCAGCAGCCAGCCATCTAGCGGGGTCCTCTCCTACGAGCAGTACTTC.

The chain recombines TRBV29-1 with TRBJ2-7; TRBD2 aligns across 12 bases. This CDR3 has 14 residues. V lost 4 bases, J lost 6 bases, and 7 bases stayed unmatched. Germline values: CDR1 SQVTM, CDR2 ANQGSEA. The CDR3 spells CSVALRTSGTEQYF. The CDR3 nucleotides read TGCAGCGTTGCCCTTAGGACTAGCGGGACCGAGCAGTACTTC.